This TCR beta chain came from a study of blood T cell repertoires in COVID-19. About the study: Whether acute or convalescent, the COVID-19 samples came from the United States, Italy and Spain.

CDR3 length equals 15 residues. The V segment lost 2 bases and the J segment 3 bases; nucleotides outside the gene matches: 6. The V gene's germline CDR1 is SQVTM and CDR2 ANQGSEA. TCRdb keeps only in-frame clones here, not all; method: immunoSEQ multiplex PCR. The data hold 300,000 to 350,000 clones, with approximately 83% observed a single time. Participants came from about two dozen US areas, aged about 18 to 100 years. This TCR came from a man aged 25 to 40 who had recovered from COVID-19. The sequencing sample was made of PBMCs or T cells enriched from blood (not recorded which). The V and J genes are TRBV29-1 and TRBJ2-2; 7 nucleotides agree with TRBD1. The DNA of the CDR3 is TGCAGCGTTGAAACTAGGGGGCATCACACCGGGGAGCTGTTTTTT. Translated: CSVETRGHHTGELFF.